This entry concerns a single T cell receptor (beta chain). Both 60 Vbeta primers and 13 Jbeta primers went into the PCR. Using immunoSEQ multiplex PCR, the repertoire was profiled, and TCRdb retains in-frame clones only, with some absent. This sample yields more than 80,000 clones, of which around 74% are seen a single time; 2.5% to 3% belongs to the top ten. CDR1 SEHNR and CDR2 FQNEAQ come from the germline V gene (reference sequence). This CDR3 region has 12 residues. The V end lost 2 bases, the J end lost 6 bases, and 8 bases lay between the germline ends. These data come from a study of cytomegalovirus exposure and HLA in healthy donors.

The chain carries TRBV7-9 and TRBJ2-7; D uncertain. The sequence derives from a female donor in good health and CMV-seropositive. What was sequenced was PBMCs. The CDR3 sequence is CASSLLWAEQYF. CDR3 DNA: TGTGCCAGCAGCTTATTGTGGGCCGAGCAGTACTTC.